This TCR beta chain was retrieved from a study of T cells after yellow fever vaccination. UMIs and a universal primer site were added when TCR cDNA was made by 5'RACE template switching. TCRdb independently ran MiXCR on the 5' RACE reads; one entry per CDR3 protein. Among about 320,000 distinct CDR3 sequences listed, 3.5% to 5% were seen once. The study's findings and limits: The study re-detected most primary-vaccination clones after the booster (approximately 96% CD4, roughly 85% CD8). A small proportion of clonotypes was detected in both the CD4 and CD8 compartments.

V was pared by 6 bases and J by 11 bases, with 7 bases of the junction left unmatched. In germline, CDR1 is DFQATT, CDR2 SNEGSKA (reference sequence). This CDR3 spans 11 amino acids. This clonotype occurred many times. Its antigen remains unidentified. The source was PBMCs, collected 15 days after the yellow fever booster vaccination. The V and J genes are TRBV20-1 and TRBJ1-1; 9 nucleotides agree with TRBD1. This TCR was sampled from a man in his late teens or twenties who received the YFV17D yellow fever vaccine. The CDR3: CSASRDRAAFF. Written as DNA, the CDR3 is TGCAGTGCCTCCCGGGACAGGGCGGCTTTCTTT.